One and the same sample provided the 31 T cell receptor beta chains below, sequenced in a study of long-term antiretroviral therapy in people with HIV. A v3.0 immunoSEQ assay was performed at survey level. Measured with immunoSEQ multiplex PCR; TCRdb has only the in-frame clones, and not every one. The sample consists of about 33,000 clones, over 65% of them appearing once. Sequenced here: unsorted PBMCs, sampled 2 years after starting antiretroviral therapy. The receptors come from a woman aged 45-65 years with HIV.

The gene calls are TRBV4-1 and TRBJ1-4; possible D gene TRBD1, 5 bases. The V end lost 0 bases, the J end lost 8 bases, and 22 bases lay between the germline ends. This CDR3 comprises 18 residues. Germline CDR1 and CDR2: MGHRA and YSYEKL. CDR3 in DNA: TGCGCCAGCAGCCAAGAGCCCTTTTCGGCAGGGCTAGGAGAAAAACTGTTTTTT. Translating gives CASSQEPFSAGLGEKLFF.

The genes are TRBV27 and TRBJ1-1; the D is unclear. Germline loops: CDR1 MNHEY, CDR2 SMNVEV (reference sequence). Trimming stripped 2 bases from V and 8 bases from J, with 15 bases between. This CDR3 is built from 14 residues. The CDR3 DNA sequence: TGTGCCAGCAGTTTAAAATCCTGGGTACCAGAAGCTTTCTTT. The encoded protein is CASSLKSWVPEAFF.

The chain joins TRBV7-3 to TRBJ2-1; perhaps TRBD2 as D (8 bases). Between the trimmed V and J ends, which lost 0 bases and 2 bases, there was a span of 11 bases. This CDR3 is 16 amino acids long. In germline, CDR1 is SGHTA, CDR2 FQGTGA. The chain's CDR3 is CASSLTSGTAYNEQFF. For the CDR3, the DNA is TGTGCCAGCAGCTTAACTAGCGGGACAGCCTACAATGAGCAGTTCTTC.

This clone was detected only a few times. The rearrangement joins TRBV27 to TRBJ1-6; TRBD1 might be the D (6 bases). Germline assignment: CDR1 MNHEY and CDR2 SMNVEV (reference sequence). The CDR3 contains 15 residues. Trimming left V 5 bases short and J 4 bases short, with 12 bases between. The CDR3 here is CASSGQLSYNSPLHF. In DNA, the CDR3 is TGTGCCAGCAGTGGACAGCTTTCTTATAATTCACCCCTCCACTTT.

The chain uses TRBV30 and TRBJ2-1; D call uncertain. The CDR3 length is 12 residues. Per germline, CDR1 GTSNPN and CDR2 SVGIG (reference sequence). Trimming cost V 0 bases and J 1 base, with 1 base left between them. This chain's CDR3 is CAWSVSYNEQFF. In DNA form, the CDR3 reads TGTGCCTGGAGTGTTTCCTACAATGAGCAGTTCTTC.

V and J are TRBV2 and TRBJ1-3; D possibly corresponds to TRBD1 (6 bases). Trimming cost V 5 bases and J 4 bases, with 12 bases left between them. There are 14 residues in the CDR3. From germline, CDR1 is SNHLY and CDR2 FYNNEI. CDR3 protein: CASSPSGGGNTIYF. CDR3 DNA: TGTGCCAGCAGTCCCAGTGGGGGCGGAAACACCATATATTTT.

This chain links TRBV6-5 with TRBJ1-2; the D gene is possibly TRBD1 (5 bases). V shed 7 bases and J shed 2 bases, with 11 bases lying between them. The germline V gene encodes CDR1 MNHEY and CDR2 SVGAGI. The CDR3 totals 13 residues. The CDR3 is CASKAGPNYGYTF. CDR3 DNA: TGTGCCAGCAAGGCAGGGCCGAACTATGGCTACACCTTC.

This rearrangement joins TRBV6-5 to TRBJ1-4, with TRBD1 as a possible D gene (5 bases). CDR1 is MNHEY, CDR2 SVGAGI, per germline. V was shortened by 8 bases and J by 0 bases, with 13 bases between the two germline ends. The length of the CDR3 is 15 residues. CDR3 residues: CASGRDGATNEKLFF. The CDR3 DNA sequence: TGTGCCAGCGGGCGGGACGGAGCAACTAATGAAAAACTGTTTTTT.

The chain recombines TRBV7-9 with TRBJ2-2, with unresolved D. Trimming shortened V by 5 bases and J by 6 bases, and 10 bases separated the two germline ends. This CDR3 contains 13 residues. The germline CDR1 and CDR2 sequences are SEHNR and FQNEAQ (reference sequence). The CDR3 is CASSPGYPGELFF. The DNA for the CDR3 is TGTGCCAGCAGCCCCGGGTACCCCGGGGAGCTGTTTTTT.

DNA of the CDR3: TGTGCCTGGAGGGCTAGCGGGGCGGCCCGGGGGGCCCAGTACTTC. Its translation: CAWRASGAARGAQYF. The chain is built from TRBV30 and TRBJ2-5, with TRBD2 identical over 9 bases. CDR3 length: 15 amino acids. Losses at the gene ends were 3 bases for V and 9 bases for J; bases not matched to a gene: 14. CDR1 and CDR2 from the germline V gene are GTSNPN and SVGIG (reference sequence). The whole variable domain, remainder taken from reference TRBV30 and TRBJ2-5, is SQTIHQWPATLVQPVGSPLSLECTVEGTSNPNLYWYRQAAGRGLQLLFYSVGIGQISSEVPQNLSASRPQDRQFILSSKKLLLSDSGFYLCAWRASGAARGAQYFGPGTRLLVL.

The rearrangement joins TRBV6-5 to TRBJ1-2, with 9 bases matching TRBD1. Germline lookup yields CDR1 MNHEY and CDR2 SVGAGI. The CDR3 has 15 residues. J was trimmed by 3 bases and V by 0 bases; bases with no gene match: 2. The CDR3 DNA reads TGTGCCAGCAGTTACTCGACAGGGGGGGACTATGGCTACACCTTC. Its translation: CASSYSTGGDYGYTF.

The V gene is TRBV23-1, the J gene TRBJ1-4; TRBD1 agrees at 10 bases. TRBV23-1 is flagged as an ORF with uncertain function. Germline trimming cut 6 bases from V and 7 bases from J; bases unmatched to any gene: 14. This CDR3 is built from 17 residues. CDR3: CASSPYPRTGGSEKLFF. CDR3 DNA sequence: TGCGCCAGCAGCCCTTATCCCCGGACAGGGGGTTCTGAAAAACTGTTTTTT.

The V gene is TRBV7-8, the J gene TRBJ1-2, with no clear D. Germline V gives CDR1 SGHVS, CDR2 FQNEAQ. Trimming took 3 bases from V and 1 from J, leaving 15 bases between them. The CDR3 contains 16 residues. CDR3 sequence: CASSFDVFPDNYGYTF. CDR3 in DNA: TGTGCCAGCAGCTTCGATGTTTTTCCCGATAACTATGGCTACACCTTC.

The chain employs TRBV9 and TRBJ1-1; maybe TRBD1 (6 bases). The CDR3 runs 17 residues. Germline lookup yields CDR1 SGDLS and CDR2 YYNGEE. V was cut by 2 bases and J by 0 bases, with 17 bases left in between. The CDR3 nucleotides read TGTGCCAGCAGCGTTGGGAACTTTGGACAGCTGAACACTGAAGCTTTCTTT. It translates to CASSVGNFGQLNTEAFF.

The chain uses TRBV5-1 and TRBJ2-1; tentatively, D is TRBD2 (6 bases). This CDR3 region has 15 residues. V was clipped by 7 bases and J by 8 bases, with 22 bases between them. CDR1 SGHRS and CDR2 YFSETQ come from the germline V gene. CDR3 sequence reads: CASGLVTRKGHEQFF. In nucleotides, the CDR3 is TGCGCCAGCGGATTGGTGACTAGGAAAGGGCATGAGCAGTTCTTC.

This clone was observed a few times. The J gene is TRBJ2-7, the V gene TRBV10-1; 9 positions agree with TRBD1. Germline values: CDR1 WNHNN, CDR2 SYGVQD (reference sequence). V lost 8 bases to trimming and J lost 2 bases; unmatched junction nucleotides: 7. The CDR3 spans 14 residues. CDR3 loop: CASGRDRAPYEQYF. The CDR3 region has the DNA TGCGCCAGCGGCCGGGACAGGGCACCCTACGAGCAGTACTTC.

The V call is TRBV2, the J call TRBJ1-6; D gene ambiguous. The CDR3 has 14 residues. The V end lost 2 bases, the J end lost 7 bases, and 9 bases lay between the germline ends. Germline V gene lookup returns CDR1 SNHLY and CDR2 FYNNEI. CDR3 in amino acids: CASSERVRNSPLHF. In DNA form, the CDR3 reads TGTGCCAGCAGTGAACGGGTCCGAAATTCACCCCTCCACTTT.

The sample holds one count of this clone. The V gene is TRBV5-1, the J gene TRBJ2-2; 7 nucleotides align to TRBD1. The V segment lost 4 bases and the J segment 4 bases; nucleotides outside the gene matches: 13. The germline V gene has CDR1 SGHRS and CDR2 YFSETQ. This CDR3 is built from 17 residues. The CDR3 reads CASSLTILGGGTGELFF. For the CDR3, the DNA is TGCGCCAGCAGCCTGACGATTTTAGGGGGCGGCACCGGGGAGCTGTTTTTT.

This chain connects TRBV9 to TRBJ1-6; D gene uncertain. The CDR3 runs to 13 residues. V lost 1 base, J lost 7 bases, and 6 bases lay in between. In germline, CDR1 is SGDLS, CDR2 YYNGEE. Here the CDR3 DNA reads TGTGCCAGCAGCGTAAAAGGAAATTCACCCCTCCACTTT. Translated: CASSVKGNSPLHF.

The chain has TRBV23-1 and TRBJ1-2; weak D call: TRBD1 (6 bases). TRBV23-1 is an open reading frame, and its role is uncertain. CDR3 length: 14 residues. V was pared by 3 bases and J by 7 bases, with 15 bases between. The CDR3 DNA follows: TGCGCCAGCAGTCAGCCCTCAGGGGAGGGTGGCTACACCTTC. Translated: CASSQPSGEGGYTF.

In its sample, this clone was seen a few times. This chain connects TRBV11-2 to TRBJ2-7; no clear D gene. The CDR3 is 12 amino acids. The V end lost 1 base, the J end lost 2 bases, and 3 bases lay between the germline ends. Germline CDR1 and CDR2: SGHAT and FQNNGV. The CDR3 here is CASSLGTYEQYV. The CDR3 bases are TGTGCCAGCAGCTTAGGGACCTACGAGCAGTACGTC.

This clone was seen just once. V usage is TRBV6-5 and J usage is TRBJ1-4, with D perhaps matching TRBD1 (5 bases). CDR1 is MNHEY, CDR2 SVGAGI, per germline. The CDR3 runs 14 residues. Trimming took 5 bases from V and 9 from J, leaving 16 bases between them. CDR3 loop: CASSPDRAGQKLFF. The CDR3 coding sequence is TGTGCCAGCAGTCCAGACAGAGCGGGGCAAAAACTGTTTTTT.

This rearrangement joins TRBV19 to TRBJ2-7; D call uncertain. The CDR3 runs 13 residues. Germline loops: CDR1 LNHDA, CDR2 SQIVND (reference sequence). V lost 0 bases and J 3 bases, leaving 6 bases between the germline ends. In DNA form, the CDR3 reads TGTGCCAGTAGTATAGAGGACGGCTACGAGCAGTACGTC. Translated, it gives CASSIEDGYEQYV.

CDR3 nucleotide sequence: TGTGCCAGCAAACCGGGTCTTGGCACTACGAGGCAGTACGTC. This translates into CASKPGLGTTRQYV. The genes are TRBV6-5 and TRBJ2-7; D remains ambiguous. This CDR3 spans 14 amino acids. The germline V and J ends were trimmed by 7 bases and 9 bases, with 22 bases remaining between them. Germline-derived CDR1 and CDR2 are MNHEY and SVGAGI.

This clone was counted a few times. The CDR3 loop is CASSHRQGDIYEQYF. The CDR3 coding sequence is TGCGCCAGCAGCCACCGACAGGGAGATATCTACGAGCAGTACTTC. The rearrangement uses TRBV4-1 and TRBJ2-7, with 7 bases matching TRBD1. The CDR3 consists of 15 residues. Germline CDR1 reads MGHRA; CDR2 reads YSYEKL. The ends lost 3 bases at V and 3 bases at J; junction bases unmatched: 8.

The chain carries TRBV7-9 and TRBJ2-2, with 10 bases lining up with TRBD1. CDR1 and CDR2 (germline): SEHNR, FQNEAQ (reference sequence). V was pared by 5 bases and J by 6 bases, with 6 bases of the junction left unmatched. This CDR3 is built from 15 residues. Here the CDR3 DNA reads TGTGCCAGCAGCACAGGGACAGGGGAGGCCGGGGAGCTGTTTTTT. This encodes CASSTGTGEAGELFF.

This clone was seen a handful of times. The chain recombines TRBV5-1 with TRBJ2-5; D is unresolved. From germline, CDR1 is SGHRS and CDR2 YFSETQ. The CDR3 has 12 amino acids. With 0 bases removed from V and 5 bases from J, the gap between germline ends came to 5 bases. The CDR3 coding sequence is TGCGCCAGCAGCTTGGATTCGGAGACCCAGTACTTC. Residues: CASSLDSETQYF.

The chain couples TRBV19 to TRBJ1-1; D is undetermined. Germline CDR1 reads LNHDA; CDR2 reads SQIVND (reference sequence). The CDR3 loop spans 12 amino acids. Trimming pared 5 bases from V and 4 bases from J, leaving 8 bases between. This CDR3 is CASSPGLTEAFF. The CDR3 DNA reads as TGTGCCAGTAGTCCAGGACTCACTGAAGCTTTCTTT.

In its sample, this clone ranks as medium-sized. The V call is TRBV7-9, the J call TRBJ1-1, with 12 positions matching TRBD1. The CDR3 is 15 residues long. The V and J ends lost 6 bases and 5 bases, in that order; junction bases with no gene match: 7. Germline V lookup: CDR1 SEHNR, CDR2 FQNEAQ (reference sequence). CDR3 in amino acids: CASRSRDRGRTEAFF. The DNA of the CDR3 is TGTGCCAGCAGGAGCCGGGACAGGGGGCGGACTGAAGCTTTCTTT.

This rearrangement joins TRBV7-9 to TRBJ2-1, with 11 bases that match TRBD2. V shed 0 bases, J shed 6 bases, and the junction held 7 bases outside the gene matches. This CDR3 contains 17 residues. Germline CDR1 reads SEHNR; CDR2 reads FQNEAQ (reference sequence). The CDR3 region is CASSLALAGGVSNEQFF. Written as DNA, the CDR3 is TGTGCCAGCAGCTTAGCCTTAGCGGGGGGGGTCTCCAATGAGCAGTTCTTC.

V usage is TRBV12-5 and J usage is TRBJ2-1; 7 nucleotides line up with TRBD1. The CDR3 loop spans 15 amino acids. With 3 bases clipped from V and 0 bases from J, the junction kept 2 bases outside the gene matches. Germline assignment: CDR1 LGHNT and CDR2 FRNRAP. The CDR3 nucleotides read TGTGCTAGTGGTTTCGGGACAGTCTCCTACAATGAGCAGTTCTTC. This translates into CASGFGTVSYNEQFF. Supplemented by reference TRBV12-5 and TRBJ2-1, the full variable domain reads DARVTQTPRHKVTEMGQEVTMRCQPILGHNTVFWYRQTMMQGLELLAYFRNRAPLDDSGMPKDRFSAEMPDATLATLKIQPSEPRDSAVYFCASGFGTVSYNEQFFGPGTRLTVL.